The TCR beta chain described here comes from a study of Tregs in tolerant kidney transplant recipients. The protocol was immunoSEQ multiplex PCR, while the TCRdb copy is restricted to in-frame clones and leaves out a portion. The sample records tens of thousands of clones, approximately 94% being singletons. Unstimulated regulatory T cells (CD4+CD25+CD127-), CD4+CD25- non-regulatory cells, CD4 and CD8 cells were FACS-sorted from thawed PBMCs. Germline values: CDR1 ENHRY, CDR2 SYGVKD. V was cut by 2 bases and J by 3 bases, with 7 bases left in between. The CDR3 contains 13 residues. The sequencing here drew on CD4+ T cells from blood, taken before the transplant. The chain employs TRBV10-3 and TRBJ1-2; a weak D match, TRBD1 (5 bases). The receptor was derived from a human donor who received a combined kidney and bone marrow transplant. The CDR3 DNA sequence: TGTGCCATCAGTGAGGCCAGGGACTATGGCTACACCTTC. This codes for CAISEARDYGYTF.